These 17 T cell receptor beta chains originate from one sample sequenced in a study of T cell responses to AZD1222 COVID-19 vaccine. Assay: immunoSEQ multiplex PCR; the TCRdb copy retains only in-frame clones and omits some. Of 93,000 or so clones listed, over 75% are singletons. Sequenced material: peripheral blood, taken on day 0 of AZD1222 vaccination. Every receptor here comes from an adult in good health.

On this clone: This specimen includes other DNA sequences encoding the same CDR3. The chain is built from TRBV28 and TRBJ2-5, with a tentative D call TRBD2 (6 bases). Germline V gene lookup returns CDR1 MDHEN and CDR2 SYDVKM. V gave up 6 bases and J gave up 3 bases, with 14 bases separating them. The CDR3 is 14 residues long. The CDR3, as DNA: TGTGCCAGCAGCCCAGGGACTCTTAAAGAGACCCAGTACTTC. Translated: CASSPGTLKETQYF.

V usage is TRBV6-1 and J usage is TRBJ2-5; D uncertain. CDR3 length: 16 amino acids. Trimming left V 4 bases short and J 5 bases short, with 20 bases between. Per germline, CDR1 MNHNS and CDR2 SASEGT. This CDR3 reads CASSVSVPQLQETQYF. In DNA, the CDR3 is TGTGCCAGCAGTGTCTCGGTCCCCCAACTACAGGAGACCCAGTACTTC.

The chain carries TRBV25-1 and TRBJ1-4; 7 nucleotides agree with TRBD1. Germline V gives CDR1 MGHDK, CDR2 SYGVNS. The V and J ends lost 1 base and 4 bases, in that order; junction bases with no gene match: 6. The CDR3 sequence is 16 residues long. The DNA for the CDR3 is TGTGCCAGCAGTGAATGGGGGACAGACCTTAATGAAAAACTGTTTTTT. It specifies CASSEWGTDLNEKLFF.

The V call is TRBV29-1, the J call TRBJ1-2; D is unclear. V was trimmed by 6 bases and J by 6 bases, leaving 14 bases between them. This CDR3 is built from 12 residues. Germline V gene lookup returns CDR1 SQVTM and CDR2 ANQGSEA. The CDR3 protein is CSVTFSSDGYTF. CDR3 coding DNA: TGCAGCGTCACTTTCTCTAGCGATGGCTACACCTTC. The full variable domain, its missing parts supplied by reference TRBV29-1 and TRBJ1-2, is SAVISQKPSRDICQRGTSLTIQCQVDSQVTMMFWYRQQPGQSLTLIATANQGSEATYESGFVIDKFPISRPNLTFSTLTVSNMSPEDSSIYLCSVTFSSDGYTFGSGTRLTVV.

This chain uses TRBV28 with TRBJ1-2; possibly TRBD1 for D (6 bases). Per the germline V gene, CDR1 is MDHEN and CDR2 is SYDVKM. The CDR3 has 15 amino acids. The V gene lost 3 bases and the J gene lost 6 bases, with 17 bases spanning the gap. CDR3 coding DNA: TGTGCCAGCAGTTTGGGGGGTCGGGGGGCGAATGGCTACACCTTC. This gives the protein CASSLGGRGANGYTF.

DNA for the CDR3: TGTGCCACCAGCAGAGATCAAACGAGCTCTGGCTACACCTTC. It encodes CATSRDQTSSGYTF. V and J are TRBV15 and TRBJ1-2; D gene unclear. This CDR3 spans 14 amino acids. The V end lost 0 bases, the J end lost 7 bases, and 12 bases lay between the germline ends. Looked up from germline, CDR1 is LNHNV and CDR2 is YYDKDF (reference sequence).

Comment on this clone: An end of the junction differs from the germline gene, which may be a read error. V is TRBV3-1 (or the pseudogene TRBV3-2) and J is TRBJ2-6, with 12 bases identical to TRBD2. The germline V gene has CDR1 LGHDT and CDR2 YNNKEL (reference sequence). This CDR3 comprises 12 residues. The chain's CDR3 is CASSDWTSGVFF. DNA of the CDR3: TGTGCCAGCAGCGACTGGACTAGCGGGGTTTTTTTC.

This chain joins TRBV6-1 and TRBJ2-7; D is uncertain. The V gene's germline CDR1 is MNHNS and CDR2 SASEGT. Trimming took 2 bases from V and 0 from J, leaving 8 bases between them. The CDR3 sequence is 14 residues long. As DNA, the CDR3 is TGTGCCAGCAGTGAAATACCGAACTCCTACGAGCAGTACTTC. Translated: CASSEIPNSYEQYF.

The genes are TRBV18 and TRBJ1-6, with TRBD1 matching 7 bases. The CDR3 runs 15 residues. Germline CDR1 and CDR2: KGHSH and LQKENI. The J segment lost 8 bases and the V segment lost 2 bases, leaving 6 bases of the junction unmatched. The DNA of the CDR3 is TGTGCCAGCTCACCAACCGGGACAGAGGATTCACCCCTCCACTTT. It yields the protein CASSPTGTEDSPLHF.

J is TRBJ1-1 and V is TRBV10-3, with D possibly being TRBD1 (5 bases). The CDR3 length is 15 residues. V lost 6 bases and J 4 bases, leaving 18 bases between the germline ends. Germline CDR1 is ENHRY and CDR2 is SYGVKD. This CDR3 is CAISPQAGVGTEAFF. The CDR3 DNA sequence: TGTGCCATCAGCCCCCAGGCGGGGGTAGGCACTGAAGCTTTCTTT.

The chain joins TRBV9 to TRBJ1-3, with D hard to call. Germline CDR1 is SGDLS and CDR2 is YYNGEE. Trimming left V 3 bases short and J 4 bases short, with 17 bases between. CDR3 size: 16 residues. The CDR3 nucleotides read TGTGCCAGCAGCGAGGGAGGTGTCTCCACAGGAAACACCATATATTTT. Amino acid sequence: CASSEGGVSTGNTIYF.

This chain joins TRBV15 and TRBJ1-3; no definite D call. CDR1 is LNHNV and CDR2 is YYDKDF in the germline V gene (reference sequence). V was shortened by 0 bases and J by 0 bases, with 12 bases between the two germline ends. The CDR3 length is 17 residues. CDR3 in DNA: TGTGCCACCAGCAGAGATATACAGATCATCTCTGGAAACACCATATATTTT. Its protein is CATSRDIQIISGNTIYF. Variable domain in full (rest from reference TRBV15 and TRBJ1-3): DAMVIQNPRYQVTQFGKPVTLSCSQTLNHNVMYWYQQKSSQAPKLLFHYYDKDFNNEADTPDNFQSRRPNTSFCFLDIRSPGLGDTAMYLCATSRDIQIISGNTIYFGEGSWLTVV.

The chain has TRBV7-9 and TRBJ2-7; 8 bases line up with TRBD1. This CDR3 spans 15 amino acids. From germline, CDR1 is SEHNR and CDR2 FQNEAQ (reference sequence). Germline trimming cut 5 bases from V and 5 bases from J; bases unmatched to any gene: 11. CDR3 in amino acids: CASSTTRTGYHEQYF. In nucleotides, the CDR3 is TGTGCCAGCAGCACGACCCGGACAGGGTACCACGAGCAGTACTTC.

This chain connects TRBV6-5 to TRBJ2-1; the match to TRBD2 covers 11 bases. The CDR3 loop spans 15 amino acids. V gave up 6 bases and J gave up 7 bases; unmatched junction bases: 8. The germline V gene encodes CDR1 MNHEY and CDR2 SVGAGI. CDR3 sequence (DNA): TGTGCCAGCAGCCTACTAGCGGGAGAAGTTAATGAGCAGTTCTTC. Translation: CASSLLAGEVNEQFF.

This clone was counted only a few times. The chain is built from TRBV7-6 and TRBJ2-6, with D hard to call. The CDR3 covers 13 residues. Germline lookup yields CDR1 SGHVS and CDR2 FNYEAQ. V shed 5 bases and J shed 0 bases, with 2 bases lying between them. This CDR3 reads CASSNSGANVLTF. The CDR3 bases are TGTGCCAGCAGCAACTCTGGGGCCAACGTCCTGACTTTC.

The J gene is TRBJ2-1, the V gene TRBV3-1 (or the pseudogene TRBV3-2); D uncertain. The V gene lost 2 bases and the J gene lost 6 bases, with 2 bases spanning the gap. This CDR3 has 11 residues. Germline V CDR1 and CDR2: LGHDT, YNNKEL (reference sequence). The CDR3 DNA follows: TGTGCCAGCAGCCAATTCAATGAGCAGTTCTTC. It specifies CASSQFNEQFF.

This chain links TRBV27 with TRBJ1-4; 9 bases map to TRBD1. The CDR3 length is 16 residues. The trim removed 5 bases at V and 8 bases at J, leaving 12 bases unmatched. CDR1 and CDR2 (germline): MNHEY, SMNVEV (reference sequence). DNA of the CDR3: TGTGCCAGCAGTCAAAATCCAGACAGGGGGTGGGAAAAACTGTTTTTT. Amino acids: CASSQNPDRGWEKLFF. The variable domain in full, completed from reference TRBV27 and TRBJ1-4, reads EAQVTQNPRYLITVTGKKLTVTCSQNMNHEYMSWYRQDPGLGLRQIYYSMNVEVTDKGDVPEGYKVSRKEKRNFPLILESPSPNQTSLYFCASSQNPDRGWEKLFFGSGTQLSVL.